This T cell receptor (beta chain) was profiled in a study of blood T cell repertoires in COVID-19. Background on the study: Acute and convalescent COVID-19 samples came from the United States, Italy and Spain.

Germline loops: CDR1 SGDLS, CDR2 YYNGEE. Between the trimmed V and J ends, which lost 3 bases and 0 bases, there was a span of 12 bases. There are 15 residues in the CDR3. Sequenced by immunoSEQ multiplex PCR; TCRdb stores in-frame clones only, minus some. The table lists fewer than 65,000 clones, around 93% of them singletons. The chain combines TRBV9 with TRBJ1-1, with D unclear. The TCR originated in a man between 45 and 60 years old with acute or convalescent COVID-19. The specimen sequenced was peripheral blood. CDR3 loop: CASSATTVLNTEAFF. Written as DNA, the CDR3 is TGTGCCAGCAGCGCAACCACAGTCTTGAACACTGAAGCTTTCTTT.